The sequence of this T cell receptor (beta chain) was determined in a study of chemoradiotherapy in HPV16-positive cancers (dated by TCRdb to between 2021 and 2024). The study in broad terms: Using functional T-cell assays on cells from two HPV16-positive patients, the researchers defined candidate HPV-specific T-cell clones and common TCR motifs. Whether T-cell immunity against the HPV oncoproteins E6 and E7 changes during chemoradiotherapy and whether survival is affected by this immunity were examined in the study. TCR repertoires from 86 patients with HPV-related cancers were then used to track the candidate HPV-specific TCRs and motifs. Findings and caveats that apply to the study as a whole: Among HPV16-positive patients, expansion of HPV-responsive T cells during chemoradiotherapy was associated with better recurrence-free survival. The survival association was reported for HPV16-positive patients, and the functional definition of HPV-specific T cells was derived from only a couple of HPV16-positive patients. Expansion of candidate HPV-specific clones and E7-related TCR motifs was observed in the tumor microenvironment during treatment, whereas no such expansion was observed for non-HPV-specific T cells.

The table lists this clone with a few counts. This receptor's antigen is unknown. Per-base quality was not reported, and no clone a single base away is much larger than it. Libraries were constructed by the immunoSEQ multiplex PCR assay. Sourced from immuneACCESS, this table was stored by TCRdb with only in-frame sequences that have V and J called. A share of the clones is absent; for the studies checked, an unresolved V gene accounts for under half, and the remainder has no known explanation. The sample includes about 880 clones, with around 90% observed a single time. The top ten clonotypes cover roughly 15% of the sample. Repertoires were sampled multiple times during chemoradiotherapy, which allowed clonal expansion in the tumor microenvironment to be followed. V loses 5 bases at its end and J loses 0 bases; junction bases beyond the gene matches: 12. CDR3 length: 20 amino acids, cysteine to phenylalanine. The kept DNA is CDR3 alone, 60 bases in frame from the first base. From a lookup of the germline V gene, CDR1 and CDR2 are SGHTA and FQGTGA.

The sequence derives from a human donor with HPV-associated anogenital cancer. Source: tumor tissue, taken from a patient who underwent chemoradiotherapy. This chain joins TRBV7-3 to TRBJ2-6, with 11 bases aligning to TRBD2. The DNA is as follows: TGTGCCAGCAGCCAAGACTATGGACTAGCGGGCGTCTCTGGGGCCAACGTCCTGACTTTC. This yields the protein CASSQDYGLAGVSGANVLTF.